This T cell receptor beta chain was recorded in a study of low-dose radiotherapy and immunotherapy resistance in tumors. For the study at large: Individuals in Cohort 2 had 1 Gy per fraction every two weeks, adding up to 13 Gy over 26 weeks.

Priming of first-strand cDNA relied on TRAV- and TRBV-specific primers (covering alpha and beta chains). TCR amplification used approximately 19 PCR cycles, a constant-region primer and a V-primer adapter. One entry per CDR3 protein, called by TCRdb with MiXCR from the reads. This table has around 100,000 distinct CDR3 sequences, roughly 20% appearing once. In its sample, this clonotype was seen a few times. Time point noted: after trial treatment. Treatment specified: LDRT plus nivolumab, ipilimumab, low-dose cyclophosphamide and aspirin (RACIN trial). V lost 2 bases to trimming and J lost 6 bases, with 11 bases between them. The germline V gene has CDR1 MDHEN and CDR2 SYDVKM. This CDR3 has 14 residues.

This chain connects TRBV28 to TRBJ2-1, with D perhaps matching TRBD2 (7 bases). The TCR originated in a male donor with prostate cancer. The material sequenced was PBMCs, taken after low-dose radiotherapy plus immunotherapy. CDR3 region: CASSLGGGPNEQFF. In nucleotides, the CDR3 is TGTGCCAGCAGTTTAGGCGGGGGCCCCAATGAGCAGTTCTTC.